The clone carrying this T cell receptor (beta chain) appeared many times. What it binds is not known. These data are taken from a study of neurological immune-mediated disorders. Whole-study findings and limits: Neither clinical nor MRI features were found to be associated with the multiple sclerosis repertoire cluster.

CDR3 length equals 17 residues. Germline V gene lookup returns CDR1 DFQATT and CDR2 SNEGSKA (reference sequence). V shed 5 bases and J 3 bases; nucleotides not matched to a gene: 14. TCRdb processed the 5' RACE reads anew with MiXCR; each CDR3 protein has one entry. The sample holds around 60,000 distinct CDR3 sequences; more than 3% are singletons and the top ten take about 7%. This receptor was obtained from an older woman with multiple sclerosis. Sequencing was carried out using PBMCs. This chain joins TRBV20-1 and TRBJ2-1; 9 nucleotides align to TRBD2. The CDR3 bases are TGCAGTGCTCCGAGACCAGCCAGCGGGGGGAACTACAATGAGCAGTTCTTC. Translating it yields CSAPRPASGGNYNEQFF.